A selection of T cell receptor beta chains follows, all from one sample in a study of T cell responses to AZD1222 COVID-19 vaccine. Assay: immunoSEQ multiplex PCR; the TCRdb copy retains only in-frame clones and omits some. The data contain fewer than 200,000 clones, about 89% of them singletons. The sequencing here drew on peripheral blood, taken on day 0 of AZD1222 vaccination. These receptors were obtained from an adult in good health. Each CDR3 is given with its conserved first and last residue. The D gene is left open where the match is weak. Clone size is stated in some rows and not others, as once, few, many or a class when expanded.

>once|TRBJ1-5|TRBV7-9|-
CASSSSQNSNQPQHF
TGTGCCAGCAGCTCATCTCAGAATAGCAATCAGCCCCAGCATTTT
>-|TRBJ1-2|TRBV10-3|-
CAISEAQGNGYTF
TGTGCCATCAGTGAGGCCCAGGGGAATGGCTACACCTTC
>-|TRBJ1-3|TRBV5-1|-
CASSLEVRQAGHSGNTIYF
TGCGCCAGCAGCTTAGAAGTCCGACAAGCCGGCCACTCTGGAAACACCATATATTTT
>-|TRBJ1-3|TRBV2|-
CASSFAAGNTIYF
TGTGCCAGCAGTTTTGCAGCAGGAAACACCATATATTTT
>-|TRBJ1-6|TRBV2|TRBD1
CASSGRGDNSPLHF
TGTGCCAGCAGTGGCAGGGGGGATAATTCACCCCTCCACTTT
>-|TRBJ2-1|TRBV18|-
CASSPAENFYNEQFF
TGTGCCAGCTCACCCGCGGAAAATTTCTACAATGAGCAGTTCTTC
>-|TRBJ2-4|TRBV5-8|TRBD1
CASSLRGTEPLAKNIQYF
TGTGCCAGCAGCCTGCGTGGGACAGAACCCTTAGCCAAAAACATTCAGTACTTC
>-|TRBJ1-5|TRBV30|-
CAWSSLGPQHF
TGTGCCTGGAGTTCGTTAGGGCCCCAGCATTTT
>-|TRBJ1-5|TRBV28|TRBD1
CASREDRINQPQHF
TGTGCCAGCAGGGAGGACAGGATCAATCAGCCCCAGCATTTT
>few|TRBJ2-7|TRBV30|-
CAWSGQFGYEQYF
TGTGCCTGGAGTGGTCAGTTCGGTTACGAGCAGTACTTC
>-|TRBJ2-7|TRBV7-2|-
CASSLQEGYEQYF
TGTGCCAGCAGCCTCCAAGAGGGCTACGAGCAGTACTTC
>-|TRBJ2-1|TRBV19|-
CASSSSGLGPYNEQFF
TGTGCCAGTAGTAGTAGCGGACTCGGCCCCTACAATGAGCAGTTCTTC
>-|TRBJ1-5|TRBV6-1|-
CASSEMSGPQHF
TGTGCCAGCAGTGAAATGTCGGGGCCCCAGCATTTT
>-|TRBJ1-5|TRBV2|-
CASSDQGGRTEPQHF
TGTGCCAGCAGTGACCAAGGGGGGCGTACCGAGCCCCAGCATTTT
>many|TRBJ1-1|TRBV28|-
CASSFPKTDMNTEAFF
TGTGCCAGCAGTTTCCCAAAAACAGATATGAACACTGAAGCTTTCTTT
>-|TRBJ1-5|TRBV4-3|-
CASSQDWAVGNQPQHF
TGCGCCAGCAGCCAAGATTGGGCGGTTGGCAATCAGCCCCAGCATTTT
>-|TRBJ2-7|TRBV18|TRBD2
CASSPGPRLAGEEQYF
TGTGCCAGCTCACCTGGACCGCGACTAGCGGGAGAGGAGCAGTACTTC
>-|TRBJ1-1|TRBV5-1|-
CASSISGEYTEAFF
TGCGCCAGCAGCATCTCCGGGGAGTACACTGAAGCTTTCTTT
>-|TRBJ1-1|TRBV2|TRBD1
CASSNGQGSTEAFF
TGTGCCAGCAGTAATGGACAGGGAAGCACTGAAGCTTTCTTT
>-|TRBJ1-4|TRBV27|-
CASSLSRQLGEKLFF
TGTGCCAGCAGTTTATCGAGGCAGTTAGGGGAAAAACTGTTTTTT
>-|TRBJ2-2|TRBV6-5|TRBD2
CASNGGDTGELFF
TGTGCCAGCAACGGGGGGGACACCGGGGAGCTGTTTTTT
>-|TRBJ1-6|TRBV30|-
CAWSVKGFSVYNSPLHF
TGTGCCTGGAGTGTAAAAGGGTTTAGTGTCTATAATTCACCCCTCCACTTT
>once|TRBJ2-1|TRBV5-6|TRBD1
CASSLVDRGHWNEQFF
TGTGCCAGCAGCTTGGTGGACAGGGGGCATTGGAATGAGCAGTTCTTC
>-|TRBJ2-5|TRBV9|-
CASSAGQPQETQYF
TGTGCCAGCAGCGCAGGACAACCTCAAGAGACCCAGTACTTC
>-|TRBJ1-1|TRBV23-1|-
CATVPQRGSPAEAFF
TGCGCCACCGTACCCCAAAGGGGTTCCCCGGCTGAAGCTTTCTTT
>once|TRBJ1-6|TRBV10-3|-
CAISESGGGTGSPLHF
TGTGCCATCAGTGAGTCCGGGGGCGGTACAGGGTCACCCCTCCACTTT
>-|TRBJ1-5|TRBV28|-
CASSPLAGLNQPQHF
TGTGCCAGCAGCCCCCTGGCAGGGTTGAATCAGCCCCAGCATTTT
>-|TRBJ1-1|TRBV7-9|-
CASSSGVSLNTEAFF
TGTGCCAGCAGCTCTGGGGTGTCATTGAACACTGAAGCTTTCTTT
>-|TRBJ2-1|TRBV30|TRBD1
CAWSAKGAGENEQFF
TGTGCCTGGAGTGCCAAGGGGGCCGGGGAAAATGAGCAGTTCTTC
>-|TRBJ1-5|TRBV21-1|-
CASSTGVPCGNQPQHF
TGTGCCAGCAGTACAGGGGTCCCTTGTGGCAATCAGCCCCAGCATTTT
>-|TRBJ1-1|TRBV7-3|-
CASSLSGDPLGMNTEAFF
TGTGCCAGCAGCTTAAGTGGGGACCCCTTAGGCATGAACACTGAAGCTTTCTTT
>-|TRBJ1-2|TRBV10-3|-
CAIRSTGANYGYTF
TGTGCCATCAGATCGACAGGAGCTAACTATGGCTACACCTTC
>-|TRBJ1-5|TRBV9|-
CASSGANNQPQHF
TGTGCCAGCTCCGGGGCCAACAATCAGCCCCAGCATTTT
>-|TRBJ1-2|TRBV7-9|TRBD1
CASSLGGTGTNYGYTF
TGTGCCAGCAGCTTAGGGGGGACAGGGACTAACTATGGCTACACCTTC
>once|TRBJ2-1|TRBV6-5|TRBD2
CASNRDYFGEQFF
TGTGCCAGCAACCGGGACTACTTTGGGGAGCAGTTCTTC
>-|TRBJ2-2|TRBV7-9|-
CASSLAVQNTGELFF
TGTGCCAGCAGCTTAGCAGTGCAGAACACCGGGGAGCTGTTTTTT
>once|TRBJ2-2|TRBV19|-
CASNGGLNTGELFF
TGTGCCAGTAACGGCGGGCTTAACACCGGGGAGCTGTTTTTT
>-|TRBJ2-7|TRBV18|TRBD2
CASSPNERGHEQYF
TGTGCCAGCTCACCGAATGAGCGGGGACACGAGCAGTACTTC
>-|TRBJ1-1|TRBV4-3|-
CASSQDVVDGTEAFF
TGCGCCAGCAGCCAAGATGTGGTTGACGGCACTGAAGCTTTCTTT
>-|TRBJ2-2|TRBV19|-
CASSRSILTLGELFF
TGTGCCAGTAGTAGAAGCATTTTGACCCTCGGGGAGCTGTTTTTT
>-|TRBJ1-2|TRBV7-8|-
CASSLVAGRGNYGYTF
TGTGCCAGCAGCTTAGTGGCGGGCAGGGGTAACTATGGCTACACCTTC
>-|TRBJ1-2|TRBV24-1|-
CATSDRQNYGYTF
TGTGCCACCAGTGATAGACAGAACTATGGCTACACCTTC
>once|TRBJ2-1|TRBV29-1|TRBD2
CSAHWRGGRANEQFF
TGCAGCGCCCACTGGAGGGGCGGGAGGGCCAATGAGCAGTTCTTC
>once|TRBJ1-1|TRBV6-5|-
CASSRTENTEAFF
TGTGCCAGCAGTAGGACAGAAAACACTGAAGCTTTCTTT
>-|TRBJ1-1|TRBV30|-
CAWSVRRLREAFF
TGTGCCTGGAGTGTACGTCGACTCCGGGAAGCTTTCTTT
>-|TRBJ2-3|TRBV5-1|-
CASVRQGGTDTQYF
TGCGCCAGTGTGCGGCAAGGAGGCACAGATACGCAGTATTTT
>-|TRBJ1-1|TRBV5-1|-
CASSQGQLNTEAFF
TGCGCCAGCAGCCAAGGACAGTTAAACACTGAAGCTTTCTTT
>-|TRBJ1-2|TRBV27|-
CASSLRQATGGYTF
TGTGCCAGCAGTTTAAGACAGGCTACCGGTGGCTACACCTTC
>-|TRBJ1-3|TRBV30|-
CAWSSWGGDGNTIYF
TGTGCCTGGAGCTCGTGGGGAGGGGACGGAAACACCATATATTTT
>-|TRBJ2-1|TRBV15|TRBD2
CATSRDRGSGRAQFF
TGTGCCACCAGCAGAGATCGGGGTAGCGGGAGGGCGCAGTTCTTC
>-|TRBJ2-1|TRBV19|TRBD2
CASSTSGGWNEQFF
TGTGCCAGTAGTACTAGCGGGGGTTGGAATGAGCAGTTCTTC
>-|TRBJ2-5|TRBV5-1|TRBD1
CASSPRTGNEPHQETQYF
TGCGCCAGCAGCCCCCGGACAGGGAATGAACCGCACCAAGAGACCCAGTACTTC
>-|TRBJ1-2|TRBV9|-
CASSSFRTNYGYTF
TGTGCCAGCAGCTCCTTTCGGACTAACTATGGCTACACCTTC
>-|TRBJ1-3|TRBV28|-
CASRPPDGNLGNTIYF
TGTGCCAGCAGGCCCCCGGACGGCAACTTGGGAAACACCATATATTTT
>-|TRBJ1-1|TRBV29-1|-
CSVESEVNTEAFF
TGCAGCGTTGAGTCCGAGGTGAACACTGAAGCTTTCTTT